Each of the 20 T cell receptor beta chains below was sequenced from the same sample in a study of siplizumab effects on memory and regulatory T cells. Clones were sequenced by immunoSEQ multiplex PCR, and TCRdb holds only the in-frame ones, with some missing. The sample holds some 120,000 clones, around 94% seen once. Material for sequencing was non-Treg CD4+ T cells sorted from blood. The source is a human donor in good health.

This clone came up once. Within the sample, other DNA sequences also encode this same CDR3. The chain employs TRBV6-5 and TRBJ2-7; 8 bases agree with TRBD2. V was clipped by 0 bases and J by 1 base; unmatched bases: 2. This CDR3 comprises 15 residues. Looked up from germline, CDR1 is MNHEY and CDR2 is SVGAGI. Here the CDR3 DNA reads TGTGCCAGCAGTTACTCGAGCGGGGGATCCTACGAGCAGTACTTC. It is translated as CASSYSSGGSYEQYF.

The rearrangement joins TRBV7-2 to TRBJ2-5; perhaps TRBD2 as D (5 bases). The germline gives CDR1 SGHTA, CDR2 FQGNSA. V was trimmed by 3 bases and J by 4 bases, leaving 12 bases between them. CDR3 length: 14 residues. This CDR3 reads CASSFGVSGETQYF. The CDR3 DNA reads as TGTGCCAGCAGCTTCGGGGTAAGCGGAGAGACCCAGTACTTC.

In its sample, this clone was seen once. V usage is TRBV7-6 and J usage is TRBJ1-6; TRBD1 agrees at 8 bases. The CDR3 is made up of 15 amino acids. The V segment lost 5 bases and the J segment 7 bases; nucleotides outside the gene matches: 7. Germline V CDR1 and CDR2: SGHVS, FNYEAQ. The CDR3 DNA is TGTGCCAGCAGCAGAGGGACAGGTGTAAATTCACCCCTCCACTTT. Amino acid sequence: CASSRGTGVNSPLHF.

The chain joins TRBV6-1 to TRBJ1-5; D unresolved. The V end was cut by 2 bases, the J end by 3 bases, with 5 bases between. The CDR3 length is 13 residues. Germline V CDR1 and CDR2: MNHNS, SASEGT. The CDR3 nucleotides are TGTGCCAGCAGTGAATATAACAATCAGCCCCAGCATTTT. Its protein is CASSEYNNQPQHF.

The chain joins TRBV7-2 to TRBJ1-6, with 9 bases lining up with TRBD1. This CDR3 is 14 amino acids long. V was clipped by 5 bases and J by 8 bases; unmatched bases: 4. In germline, CDR1 is SGHTA, CDR2 FQGNSA. CDR3 protein: CASSPGQGYSPLHF. The CDR3 DNA reads TGTGCCAGCAGCCCGGGACAGGGCTATTCACCCCTCCACTTT. The whole variable domain, remainder taken from reference TRBV7-2 and TRBJ1-6, is GAGVSQSPSNKVTEKGKDVELRCDPISGHTALYWYRQSLGQGLEFLIYFQGNSAPDKSGLPSDRFSAERTGGSVSTLTIQRTQQEDSAVYLCASSPGQGYSPLHFGNGTRLTVT.

The gene calls are TRBV29-1 and TRBJ1-4; weak D call: TRBD1 (5 bases). The germline V gene has CDR1 SQVTM and CDR2 ANQGSEA. The V and J ends lost 7 bases and 1 base respectively, with 13 bases between them. The CDR3 is 14 residues long. The chain's CDR3 is CSAMRGLTNEKLFF. The CDR3 DNA sequence: TGCAGCGCTATGCGGGGACTAACTAATGAAAAACTGTTTTTT.

The chain carries TRBV7-3 and TRBJ1-2; possible D gene TRBD1, 5 bases. V was cut by 2 bases and J by 6 bases, with 10 bases left in between. The CDR3 sequence is 13 residues long. Germline loops: CDR1 SGHTA, CDR2 FQGTGA. CDR3 nucleotides: TGTGCCAGCAGCTTACGGGGGTTGGATGGCTACACCTTC. Translated, it gives CASSLRGLDGYTF.

V usage is TRBV5-6 and J usage is TRBJ2-5; either TRBD1 or TRBD2 may fit D (6 bases each). The CDR3 loop spans 14 amino acids. The ends were cut back, 6 bases at V and 5 bases at J, with 17 bases in the middle. CDR1 and CDR2 (germline): SGHDT, YYEEEE. The CDR3 sequence is CASTVMGGGETQYF. CDR3 in DNA: TGTGCCAGCACGGTAATGGGGGGCGGTGAGACCCAGTACTTC.

This clone was seen a single time. The rearrangement uses TRBV18 and TRBJ2-3; 15 bases map to TRBD2. Germline V CDR1 and CDR2: KGHSH, LQKENI. The V and J ends lost 0 bases and 13 bases, in that order; junction bases with no gene match: 8. The CDR3 has 16 amino acids. This CDR3 reads CASSPPGLAGGRDEYF. Here the CDR3 DNA reads TGTGCCAGCTCACCACCGGGACTAGCGGGGGGCCGAGATGAGTATTTT. The full variable domain, in which reference TRBV18 and TRBJ2-3 provide the parts outside the CDR3, is NAGVMQNPRHLVRRRGQEARLRCSPMKGHSHVYWYRQLPEEGLKFMVYLQKENIIDESGMPKERFSAEFPKEGPSILRIQQVVRGDSAAYFCASSPPGLAGGRDEYFGPGTRLTVL.

J is TRBJ1-5 and V is TRBV6-4, with 8 bases matching TRBD1. From germline, CDR1 is MRHNA and CDR2 SNTAGT. The length of the CDR3 is 15 residues. The V segment lost 6 bases and the J segment 0 bases; nucleotides outside the gene matches: 4. The CDR3 region is CASRIQGDSNQPQHF. The CDR3 nucleotides are TGTGCCAGCAGGATACAGGGGGATAGCAATCAGCCCCAGCATTTT.

This clone occurred once. The rearrangement uses TRBV4-2 and TRBJ1-2; TRBD1 aligns across 10 bases. Germline V gene lookup returns CDR1 LGHNA and CDR2 YNFKEQ. V trimming: 4 bases; J trimming: 4 bases; junction bases outside the gene matches: 6. The CDR3 loop spans 15 amino acids. This CDR3 reads CASSPNGQGGYGYTF. As DNA, the CDR3 is TGTGCCAGCAGCCCCAATGGACAGGGGGGCTATGGCTACACCTTC.

The rearrangement joins TRBV2 to TRBJ2-1; 7 positions match TRBD1. The V gene end was trimmed by 6 bases and the J gene end by 0 bases; junction bases not matched to a gene: 5. CDR1 SNHLY and CDR2 FYNNEI come from the germline V gene. The CDR3 spans 15 residues. The CDR3 coding sequence is TGTGCCAGCAGCGCAAGGGACAGCTCCTACAATGAGCAGTTCTTC. Residues: CASSARDSSYNEQFF.

This rearrangement joins TRBV7-9 to TRBJ1-4; D might be TRBD1 (6 bases). Trimming stripped 5 bases from V and 5 bases from J, with 15 bases between. This CDR3 spans 15 amino acids. Germline V lookup: CDR1 SEHNR, CDR2 FQNEAQ (reference sequence). CDR3 region: CASSPDGTPNEKLFF. In nucleotides, the CDR3 is TGTGCCAGCAGCCCAGACGGGACACCGAATGAAAAACTGTTTTTT.

In its sample, this clone was seen once. The chain joins TRBV7-9 to TRBJ1-1, with 7 bases aligning to TRBD1. The CDR3 runs to 13 residues. Germline loops: CDR1 SEHNR, CDR2 FQNEAQ (reference sequence). V gave up 4 bases and J gave up 4 bases; unmatched junction bases: 3. For the CDR3, the DNA is TGTGCCAGCAGCTGGAACAGGGGCACTGAAGCTTTCTTT. It yields the protein CASSWNRGTEAFF.

The chain carries TRBV5-1 and TRBJ1-2; 10 bases agree with TRBD1. With V trimmed by 4 bases and J by 6 bases, 6 bases remained unmatched. Germline CDR1 and CDR2: SGHRS and YFSETQ. The CDR3 loop spans 14 amino acids. DNA for the CDR3: TGCGCCAGCAGCGGAACCGGGACAGGGGATGGCTACACCTTC. Protein sequence: CASSGTGTGDGYTF.

The chain recombines TRBV2 with TRBJ2-5, with D tentatively TRBD1 (6 bases). The V end lost 6 bases, the J end lost 0 bases, and 11 bases lay between the germline ends. The CDR3 runs to 14 residues. Germline-derived CDR1 and CDR2 are SNHLY and FYNNEI. CDR3 loop: CASSHDRHQETQYF. The CDR3 nucleotides are TGTGCCAGCAGCCATGACAGGCACCAAGAGACCCAGTACTTC.

The chain couples TRBV5-1 to TRBJ2-7, with D uncertain. The germline V gene has CDR1 SGHRS and CDR2 YFSETQ. The CDR3 spans 13 residues. The ends were cut back, 0 bases at V and 5 bases at J, with 9 bases in the middle. The CDR3 region is CASSLDYSDEQYF. The DNA of the CDR3 is TGCGCCAGCAGCTTGGACTACAGTGACGAGCAGTACTTC.

The chain recombines TRBV5-4 with TRBJ2-7; 7 bases fit TRBD1. This CDR3 has 13 residues. V shed 4 bases and J 2 bases; nucleotides not matched to a gene: 3. In germline, CDR1 is SGHNT, CDR2 YYREEE (reference sequence). As DNA, the CDR3 is TGTGCCAGCAGCCCCGACAGGGCCTACGAGCAGTACTTC. Translated: CASSPDRAYEQYF.

This sequence joins TRBV5-1 and TRBJ2-3; D possibly corresponds to TRBD2 (5 bases). Germline V CDR1 and CDR2: SGHRS, YFSETQ. The length of the CDR3 is 15 residues. The V gene lost 2 bases and the J gene lost 1 base, with 11 bases spanning the gap. The CDR3 nucleotides are TGCGCCAGCAGCTTTCAGGAGGCCCGCACAGATACGCAGTATTTT. Translated, it gives CASSFQEARTDTQYF.

The V and J genes are TRBV12-5 and TRBJ2-1, with D perhaps being TRBD1 or TRBD2 (5 bases each). V was trimmed by 6 bases and J by 15 bases, leaving 18 bases between them. CDR1 LGHNT and CDR2 FRNRAP come from the germline V gene. The CDR3 contains 12 residues. CDR3 nucleotide sequence: TGTGCTAGTGGACCCGGGACCTTGTTCCCGTTCTTC. It translates to CASGPGTLFPFF. The complete variable domain, with remaining parts taken from reference TRBV12-5 and TRBJ2-1, reads DARVTQTPRHKVTEMGQEVTMRCQPILGHNTVFWYRQTMMQGLELLAYFRNRAPLDDSGMPKDRFSAEMPDATLATLKIQPSEPRDSAVYFCASGPGTLFPFFGPGTRLTVL.